The next 27 T cell receptor beta chains were all read from a single sample in a study of technical replicates of blood from a few donors. Here immunoSEQ multiplex PCR was the method, and the copy in TCRdb shows in-frame clones only, minus some. The data show 70,000 to 75,000 clones, with 95% seen just once and 0.25% to 0.3% held by the top ten. The sample comprised T cells isolated from PBMCs. The receptors were sampled from a human donor in good health.

The rearrangement links TRBV2 to TRBJ1-5; D is possibly TRBD1 (6 bases). The CDR3 length is 14 residues. Deletions cut 11 bases from V and 0 bases from J, with 14 bases between. Looked up from germline, CDR1 is SNHLY and CDR2 is FYNNEI. For the CDR3, the DNA is TGTGCCTGTACAGGGTCACCTAGCAATCAGCCCCAGCATTTT. It specifies CACTGSPSNQPQHF.

V usage is TRBV19 and J usage is TRBJ1-4, with D perhaps TRBD1 (5 bases). The V end was cut by 1 base, the J end by 0 bases, with 12 bases between. The CDR3 spans 17 residues. Germline-derived CDR1 and CDR2 are LNHDA and SQIVND (reference sequence). The CDR3 spells CASSIVDSRATNEKLFF. The CDR3, as DNA: TGTGCCAGTAGTATAGTAGACAGCCGTGCAACTAATGAAAAACTGTTTTTT.

The chain joins TRBV2 to TRBJ1-4; 7 nucleotides agree with TRBD1. The length of the CDR3 is 15 residues. J was trimmed by 5 bases and V by 2 bases; bases with no gene match: 5. Germline CDR1 and CDR2: SNHLY and FYNNEI. This CDR3 is CASSELTGPNEKLFF. The CDR3 nucleotides are TGTGCCAGCAGTGAATTGACAGGGCCAAATGAAAAACTGTTTTTT. The full variable domain, completed using reference TRBV2 and TRBJ1-4, is EPEVTQTPSHQVTQMGQEVILRCVPISNHLYFYWYRQILGQKVEFLVSFYNNEISEKSEIFDDQFSVERPDGSNFTLKIRSTKLEDSAMYFCASSELTGPNEKLFFGSGTQLSVL.

This chain connects TRBV7-9 to TRBJ2-1; 9 bases fit TRBD2. The CDR3 runs 17 residues. V dropped 1 base and J dropped 9; count of bases not matched to a gene: 13. Germline V CDR1 and CDR2: SEHNR, FQNEAQ (reference sequence). The CDR3 DNA follows: TGTGCCAGCAGCTTAGGGGGGGTTAGCGGGAGCCGAGGTGAGCAGTTCTTC. Amino acids: CASSLGGVSGSRGEQFF.

The gene calls are TRBV7-8 and TRBJ1-6; TRBD1 matches at 7 bases. This CDR3 has 14 residues. Germline V gives CDR1 SGHVS, CDR2 FQNEAQ. After removal of 8 bases from V and 6 bases from J, the junction contained 7 bases not matched to a gene. Written as DNA, the CDR3 is TGTGCCAGCGGGCCCGGGACAGCTAATTCACCCCTCCACTTT. Translation gives CASGPGTANSPLHF.

The chain joins TRBV5-6 to TRBJ1-3; tentative D call: TRBD1 (5 bases). The V end was cut by 0 bases, the J end by 3 bases, with 19 bases between. The CDR3 runs 18 residues. In germline, CDR1 is SGHDT, CDR2 YYEEEE. CDR3 nucleotide sequence: TGTGCCAGCAGCTTGGCTTGGGACCCCTCGGGAGGTGGAAACACCATATATTTT. This translates into CASSLAWDPSGGGNTIYF.

The genes are TRBV7-9 and TRBJ2-1; TRBD2 aligns across 7 bases. The V segment lost 3 bases and the J segment 12 bases; nucleotides outside the gene matches: 5. CDR3 length equals 12 residues. Germline V gene lookup returns CDR1 SEHNR and CDR2 FQNEAQ (reference sequence). CDR3 amino acids: CASSLTGGGQFF. CDR3 in DNA: TGTGCCAGCAGCTTGACGGGAGGAGGGCAGTTCTTC.

V is TRBV27 and J is TRBJ2-7; TRBD2 is a possible D gene (5 bases). Trimming removed 2 bases at V and 2 bases at J, with 13 bases between. Germline lookup yields CDR1 MNHEY and CDR2 SMNVEV (reference sequence). CDR3 length: 15 amino acids. CDR3 loop: CASSLTGEAPYEQYF. The CDR3 region has the DNA TGTGCCAGCAGTTTAACCGGGGAAGCCCCCTACGAGCAGTACTTC.

J is TRBJ2-7 and V is TRBV6-1, with 8 bases fitting TRBD2. CDR3 size: 14 residues. In germline, CDR1 is MNHNS, CDR2 SASEGT. V trimming: 7 bases; J trimming: 3 bases; junction bases outside the gene matches: 8. The CDR3 coding sequence is TGTGCCAGCAAAGCCTCGGGAGGGGGCTACGAGCAGTACTTC. This codes for CASKASGGGYEQYF.

DNA for the CDR3: TGTGCCATCACGACTCAAGCGGGGGGTAGCAATGAGCAGTTCTTC. Its protein product is CAITTQAGGSNEQFF. The chain uses TRBV10-3 and TRBJ2-1; 9 positions agree with TRBD2. This CDR3 region has 15 residues. V shed 7 bases and J 6 bases; nucleotides not matched to a gene: 10. The germline CDR1 and CDR2 sequences are ENHRY and SYGVKD.

This sequence joins TRBV5-6 and TRBJ1-4, with TRBD1 matching 11 bases. The trim removed 2 bases at V and 7 bases at J, leaving 1 base unmatched. The CDR3 consists of 14 residues. Germline loops: CDR1 SGHDT, CDR2 YYEEEE. The CDR3 bases are TGTGCCAGCAGCTTCGGGACAGGGGGTGAAAAACTGTTTTTT. This gives the protein CASSFGTGGEKLFF. Based on the CDR3 plus reference TRBV5-6 and TRBJ1-4, the full variable domain is DAGVTQSPTHLIKTRGQQVTLRCSPKSGHDTVSWYQQALGQGPQFIFQYYEEEERQRGNFPDRFSGHQFPNYSSELNVNALLLGDSALYLCASSFGTGGEKLFFGSGTQLSVL.

The genes are TRBV6-5 and TRBJ2-2, with D hard to call. The germline V gene encodes CDR1 MNHEY and CDR2 SVGAGI. V lost 1 base, J lost 7 bases, and 4 bases lay in between. CDR3 length: 12 amino acids. CDR3 sequence reads: CASSYLNGELFF. In nucleotides, the CDR3 is TGTGCCAGCAGTTACTTAAACGGGGAGCTGTTTTTT.

V usage is TRBV6-6 and J usage is TRBJ1-5; 12 bases map to TRBD1. V lost 5 bases, J lost 6 bases, and 8 bases stayed unmatched. CDR1 and CDR2 from the germline V gene are MNHNY and SVGAGI (reference sequence). The length of the CDR3 is 16 residues. CDR3 in amino acids: CASSAPGQGAGQPQHF. CDR3 nucleotide sequence: TGTGCCAGCAGTGCCCCGGGACAGGGGGCAGGTCAGCCCCAGCATTTT.

This chain links TRBV2 with TRBJ1-1, with D unresolved. V was shortened by 6 bases and J by 0 bases, with 8 bases between the two germline ends. The CDR3 covers 13 residues. Germline V lookup: CDR1 SNHLY, CDR2 FYNNEI. The CDR3 sequence is CASRRGMNTEAFF. CDR3 nucleotides: TGTGCCAGCAGACGGGGAATGAACACTGAAGCTTTCTTT.

The CDR3 sequence is CASSLVGESNEKLFF. The CDR3 bases are TGTGCCAGCAGCTTGGTTGGGGAGTCTAATGAAAAACTGTTTTTT. J is TRBJ1-4 and V is TRBV7-9; D unclear. Germline V CDR1 and CDR2: SEHNR, FQNEAQ (reference sequence). CDR3 length equals 15 residues. Trimming took 3 bases from V and 3 from J, leaving 11 bases between them.

This chain uses TRBV6-5 with TRBJ1-2; D might be TRBD1 (5 bases). The CDR3 consists of 14 residues. The V gene's germline CDR1 is MNHEY and CDR2 SVGAGI. Trimming took off 7 bases at V and 0 bases at J, with 12 bases between the two ends. The CDR3 loop is CASKLGGANYGYTF. The CDR3 DNA is TGTGCCAGCAAACTCGGGGGGGCTAACTATGGCTACACCTTC.

This rearrangement joins TRBV18 to TRBJ1-5, with TRBD1 as a possible D gene (5 bases). The CDR3 is made up of 16 amino acids. Germline V lookup: CDR1 KGHSH, CDR2 LQKENI. V shed 3 bases and J shed 3 bases, with 15 bases lying between them. CDR3 amino acids: CASSPPRQSNNQPQHF. The CDR3 DNA sequence: TGTGCCAGCTCACCGCCCAGACAGTCGAACAATCAGCCCCAGCATTTT.

The table lists this clone with a count of one. The rearrangement links TRBV20-1 to TRBJ1-2; TRBD1 is a possible D gene (6 bases). The CDR3 has 11 amino acids. V was pared by 4 bases and J by 5 bases, with 8 bases between. Per the germline V gene, CDR1 is DFQATT and CDR2 is SNEGSKA (reference sequence). In DNA, the CDR3 is TGCAGTGCTACAGGGGAGTATGGCTACACCTTC. It yields the protein CSATGEYGYTF.

The chain has TRBV5-4 and TRBJ2-7; D perhaps matches TRBD2 (6 bases). Germline-derived CDR1 and CDR2 are SGHNT and YYREEE (reference sequence). The V end lost 4 bases, the J end lost 0 bases, and 14 bases lay between the germline ends. This CDR3 has 15 residues. CDR3 region: CASSVGGFSSYEQYF. CDR3 nucleotides: TGTGCCAGCAGCGTCGGAGGGTTCAGCTCCTACGAGCAGTACTTC.

The chain joins TRBV11-2 to TRBJ2-7, with D possibly matching TRBD2 (6 bases). CDR1 is SGHAT and CDR2 is FQNNGV in the germline V gene. Trimming removed 1 base from V and 3 bases from J, with 13 bases in between. The CDR3 covers 15 residues. CDR3 sequence: CASSLGPEGRYEQYF. The CDR3 bases are TGTGCCAGCAGCTTAGGACCGGAGGGGCGCTACGAGCAGTACTTC.

V is TRBV6-1 and J is TRBJ1-2; a possible D gene is TRBD1 (6 bases). The CDR3 is 15 residues long. Germline assignment: CDR1 MNHNS and CDR2 SASEGT. V dropped 1 base and J dropped 10 bases, with 19 bases sitting between them. The CDR3 here is CASSEGGSQGRHYTF. In nucleotides, the CDR3 is TGTGCCAGCAGTGAAGGGGGGTCACAGGGTAGGCACTACACCTTC.

This clone was observed a single time. The rearrangement uses TRBV7-2 and TRBJ1-3; 7 bases align to TRBD1. The J segment lost 4 bases and the V segment lost 5 bases, leaving 8 bases of the junction unmatched. Germline CDR1 SGHTA, CDR2 FQGNSA. The CDR3 length is 15 residues. CDR3 sequence: CASSGQEGGGNTIYF. In DNA, the CDR3 is TGTGCCAGCAGCGGACAGGAGGGAGGAGGAAACACCATATATTTT.

This chain joins TRBV6-4 and TRBJ1-2, with D uncertain. Trimming stripped 5 bases from V and 2 bases from J, with 9 bases between. There are 13 residues in the CDR3. The germline V gene encodes CDR1 MRHNA and CDR2 SNTAGT. The CDR3 nucleotides are TGTGCCAGCAGTAATGACGGGAACTATGGCTACACCTTC. Translation: CASSNDGNYGYTF.

The chain recombines TRBV19 with TRBJ2-4; 8 nucleotides agree with TRBD2. This CDR3 has 16 residues. V trimming: 6 bases; J trimming: 0 bases; junction bases outside the gene matches: 7. Germline CDR1 and CDR2: LNHDA and SQIVND (reference sequence). The CDR3 protein is CASSRTSGPAKNIQYF. CDR3 DNA sequence: TGTGCCAGTAGCCGAACTAGCGGACCAGCCAAAAACATTCAGTACTTC.

The chain employs TRBV5-4 and TRBJ1-2; 11 bases are a match to TRBD1. The V gene's germline CDR1 is SGHNT and CDR2 YYREEE (reference sequence). The CDR3 is 14 residues long. With 2 bases clipped from V and 9 bases from J, the junction kept 6 bases outside the gene matches. CDR3 nucleotides: TGTGCCAGCAGCTTTGGGACAGGGGGTAGGAGCTACACCTTC. This encodes CASSFGTGGRSYTF.

This clone was seen a single time. V and J are TRBV4-1 and TRBJ2-1; D ambiguous. Germline-derived CDR1 and CDR2 are MGHRA and YSYEKL. Deletions cut 3 bases from V and 8 bases from J, with 8 bases between. This CDR3 contains 12 residues. CDR3 sequence reads: CASSHHSYEQFF. The CDR3 bases are TGCGCCAGCAGCCACCACAGCTATGAGCAGTTCTTC.

The chain has TRBV13 and TRBJ2-7; a weak D match, TRBD1 (5 bases). Germline CDR1 reads PRHDT; CDR2 reads FYEKMQ (reference sequence). Trimming removed 5 bases at V and 3 bases at J, with 14 bases between. The CDR3 runs 14 residues. The CDR3 here is CASSHSQGVYEQYF. CDR3 DNA sequence: TGTGCCAGCAGCCATTCTCAGGGCGTCTACGAGCAGTACTTC.